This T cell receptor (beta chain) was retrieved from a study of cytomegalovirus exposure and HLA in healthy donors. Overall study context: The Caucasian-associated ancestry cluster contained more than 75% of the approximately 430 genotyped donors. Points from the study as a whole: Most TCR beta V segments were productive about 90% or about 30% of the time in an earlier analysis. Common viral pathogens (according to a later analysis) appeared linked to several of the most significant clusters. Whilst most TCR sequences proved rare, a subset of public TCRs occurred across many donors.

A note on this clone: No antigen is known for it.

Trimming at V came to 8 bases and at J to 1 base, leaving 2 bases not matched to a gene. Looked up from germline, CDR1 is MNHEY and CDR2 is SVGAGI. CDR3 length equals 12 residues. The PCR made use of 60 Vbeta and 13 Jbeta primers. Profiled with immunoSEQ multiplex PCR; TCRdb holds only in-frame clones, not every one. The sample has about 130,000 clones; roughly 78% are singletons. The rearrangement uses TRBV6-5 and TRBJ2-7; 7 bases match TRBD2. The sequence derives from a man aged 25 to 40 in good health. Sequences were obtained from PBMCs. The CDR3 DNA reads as TGTGCCAGCGGGGACTATTCCTACGAGCAGTACTTC. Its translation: CASGDYSYEQYF.